The rows below give T cell receptor beta chains drawn from one sample of a study of shared clonotypes between healthy human individuals. Libraries were prepared by immunoSEQ multiplex PCR; TCRdb keeps only in-frame clonotypes and omits some of them. Of 2 million to 3 million clones listed, over 85% are singletons. What was sequenced was naive CD4+ T cells from PBMCs. These receptors were taken from a man between 18 and 35 years old in good health. Some clones in this sample may be carry-over from other donors' samples. The CDR3 runs from the conserved cysteine through the conserved F or W. Each record gives: V gene, D gene, CDR3 length, J gene, clone size, CDR3 protein, CDR3 DNA. D genes are given only for firm matches. The size field is filled for only some rows; it gives once, few, many or a size class.

TRBV9	TRBD2	17	TRBJ2-5	.	CASSVGGSGSGQETQYF	TGTGCCAGCAGCGTAGGGGGTAGCGGGAGCGGGCAAGAGACCCAGTACTTC
TRBV6-5	.	12	TRBJ1-1	.	CASSYSSGRAFF	TGTGCCAGCAGTTACTCCTCGGGGAGAGCTTTCTTT
TRBV5-5	.	14	TRBJ2-7	.	CASSLGQATYEQYF	TGTGCCAGCAGCTTGGGACAGGCCACCTACGAGCAGTACTTC
TRBV9	TRBD2	17	TRBJ2-2	.	CASLRGSGSSHTGELFF	TGTGCCAGCTTGAGAGGGAGCGGGAGTAGTCACACCGGGGAGCTGTTTTTT
TRBV6-5	TRBD1	13	TRBJ2-1	.	CASRVQGHNEQFF	TGTGCCAGCAGGGTACAGGGGCACAATGAGCAGTTCTTC
TRBV27	TRBD2	15	TRBJ2-7	.	CASSFPGTIVYEQYF	TGTGCCAGCAGTTTCCCCGGGACTATTGTCTACGAGCAGTACTTC
TRBV20-1	.	10	TRBJ2-1	.	CSAVGNEQFF	TGCAGTGCGGTGGGGAATGAGCAGTTCTTC
TRBV4-1	TRBD1	16	TRBJ1-5	.	CASSQTDGTANQPQHF	TGCGCCAGCAGCCAGACGGACGGGACAGCCAATCAGCCCCAGCATTTT
TRBV4-1	.	16	TRBJ2-3	.	CASSHLGGLPYDTQYF	TGCGCCAGCAGCCACCTAGGGGGACTGCCTTATGATACGCAGTATTTT
TRBV4-3	.	17	TRBJ2-3	.	CASSQDIMGRRGDTQYF	TGCGCCAGCAGCCAAGATATCATGGGCAGGAGGGGGGATACGCAGTATTTT
TRBV5-1	TRBD1	14	TRBJ2-5	.	CASSWTGRLETQYF	TGCGCCAGCAGCTGGACAGGGCGATTGGAGACCCAGTACTTC
TRBV29-1	TRBD2	14	TRBJ2-1	.	CSVAWAGVKNEQFF	TGCAGCGTTGCGTGGGCGGGAGTTAAGAATGAGCAGTTCTTC
TRBV9	TRBD1	15	TRBJ2-3	.	CASSDRDRGPDTQYF	TGTGCCAGCAGCGACCGGGACAGGGGGCCAGATACGCAGTATTTT
TRBV5-1	TRBD2	17	TRBJ2-7	.	CASSLASGRPYGNEQYF	TGCGCCAGCAGCTTGGCTAGCGGGAGGCCCTACGGGAACGAGCAGTACTTC
TRBV7-3	.	13	TRBJ1-3	.	CASSPDLGDTIYF	TGTGCCAGCAGCCCCGATCTAGGTGACACCATATATTTT
TRBV7-2	TRBD2	17	TRBJ2-3	.	CASSLLGAGLAGDTQYF	TGTGCCAGCAGCTTACTGGGGGCGGGACTAGCGGGAGATACGCAGTATTTT
TRBV21-1	.	17	TRBJ2-7	.	CASSKKVEGDYAYEQYF	TGTGCCAGCAGCAAAAAAGTGGAGGGAGACTATGCCTACGAGCAGTACTTC
TRBV30	.	12	TRBJ1-4	.	CAWSVEGRKLFF	TGTGCCTGGAGTGTAGAGGGGAGAAAACTGTTTTTT
TRBV4-1	.	15	TRBJ2-7	.	CASSQTGQLAYEQYF	TGCGCCAGCAGCCAGACCGGACAACTGGCCTACGAGCAGTACTTC
TRBV28	.	15	TRBJ2-6	.	CASSLGFSGANVLTF	TGTGCCAGCAGTTTGGGGTTCTCTGGGGCCAACGTCCTGACTTTC
TRBV5-1	.	14	TRBJ2-5	once	CASSLGTAQETQYF	TGCGCCAGCAGCTTGGGGACAGCACAAGAGACCCAGTACTTC
TRBV2	.	15	TRBJ1-6	once	CASSEGAGWNSPLHF	TGTGCCAGCAGTGAAGGGGCAGGGTGGAATTCACCCCTCCACTTT
TRBV4-3	TRBD2	17	TRBJ2-7	.	CASSRGLAGAQSYEQYF	TGCGCCAGCAGCCGGGGACTAGCGGGAGCTCAGAGCTACGAGCAGTACTTC
TRBV21-1	.	18	TRBJ2-3	.	CASSTKLAGGYGTDTQYF	TGTGCCAGCAGCACCAAACTAGCGGGAGGGTACGGTACAGATACGCAGTATTTT
TRBV9	.	13	TRBJ2-2	.	CASSVVYTGELFF	TGTGCCAGCAGCGTAGTCTACACCGGGGAGCTGTTTTTT
TRBV4-2	.	12	TRBJ2-7	.	CASSQTAGEQYF	TGTGCCAGCAGCCAAACCGCGGGCGAGCAGTACTTC
TRBV28	.	10	TRBJ2-3	.	CATGWDTQYF	TGTGCCACGGGTTGGGATACGCAGTATTTT
TRBV11-2	.	15	TRBJ2-3	.	CASSLELAQSLTQYF	TGTGCCAGCAGCTTGGAATTAGCTCAGTCCCTTACGCAGTATTTT
TRBV6-1	.	11	TRBJ2-7	.	CASSEAGEQYF	TGTGCCAGCAGTGAAGCAGGCGAGCAGTACTTC
TRBV5-1	.	12	TRBJ1-6	.	CASSLDNSPLHF	TGCGCCAGCAGCTTGGATAATTCACCCCTCCACTTT
TRBV6-6	.	14	TRBJ1-2	.	CASSPHGAAGGYTF	TGTGCCAGCAGTCCCCACGGGGCCGCGGGTGGCTACACCTTC
TRBV7-2	.	16	TRBJ2-1	.	CASSSGGSGEYNEQFF	TGTGCCAGCAGCTCAGGGGGGTCAGGAGAATACAATGAGCAGTTCTTC
TRBV7-2	.	15	TRBJ1-5	once	CASSSGSGANQPQHF	TGTGCCAGCAGTTCCGGGTCAGGGGCTAATCAGCCCCAGCATTTT
TRBV4-2	TRBD2	15	TRBJ2-7	once	CASSLAASGNYEQYF	TGTGCCAGCAGCCTGGCGGCTAGCGGGAATTACGAGCAGTACTTC
TRBV6-1	TRBD1	14	TRBJ2-7	.	CASSELGGYYEQYF	TGTGCCAGCAGTGAATTAGGGGGCTACTACGAGCAGTACTTC
TRBV29-1	.	14	TRBJ2-1	.	CSVRGRLANNEQFF	TGCAGCGTCCGGGGAAGACTTGCGAACAATGAGCAGTTCTTC
TRBV11-2	.	14	TRBJ2-7	.	CASSVTLPALKQYF	TGTGCCAGCAGCGTTACGCTTCCCGCCCTCAAGCAGTACTTC
TRBV18	TRBD1	14	TRBJ2-5	.	CASSQGTGQETQYF	TGTGCCAGCTCACAAGGGACAGGCCAAGAGACCCAGTACTTC
TRBV9	.	14	TRBJ1-5	.	CASSEEGSNQPQHF	TGTGCCAGCAGCGAGGAGGGAAGCAATCAGCCCCAGCATTTT
TRBV20-1	.	11	TRBJ2-3	.	CSARSIDTQYF	TGCAGTGCTAGATCGATAGATACGCAGTATTTT
TRBV18	TRBD2	16	TRBJ2-1	.	CASSPLSGSSYNEQFF	TGTGCCAGCTCACCTCTAAGCGGGAGCTCCTACAATGAGCAGTTCTTC
TRBV2	.	15	TRBJ2-4	.	CASRNPGDPKNIQYF	TGTGCCAGCAGAAACCCCGGGGACCCCAAAAACATTCAGTACTTC
TRBV28	TRBD1	16	TRBJ2-5	.	CASSLPGQGSRETQYF	TGTGCCAGCAGTCTTCCGGGACAGGGTTCCCGAGAGACCCAGTACTTC
TRBV29-1	TRBD2	15	TRBJ2-2	.	CSVETSGSDTGELFF	TGCAGCGTAGAGACTAGCGGGAGCGACACCGGGGAGCTGTTTTTT
TRBV5-3	.	15	TRBJ2-2	.	CARSLAGPNTGELFF	TGTGCCAGAAGCTTGGCTGGGCCCAACACCGGGGAGCTGTTTTTT
TRBV27	TRBD1	15	TRBJ1-2	once	CASSFRAWDRDGYTF	TGTGCCAGCAGTTTTCGGGCGTGGGACAGGGATGGCTACACCTTC
TRBV28	.	14	TRBJ1-1	once	CASSLNRVNTEAFF	TGTGCCAGCAGTTTAAACAGAGTGAACACTGAAGCTTTCTTT
TRBV4-3	TRBD2	15	TRBJ2-7	.	CASSQGTSVSYEQYF	TGCGCCAGCAGCCAAGGGACTAGCGTATCCTACGAGCAGTACTTC
TRBV9	.	16	TRBJ1-4	.	CASSVEGRGTNEKLFF	TGTGCCAGCAGCGTGGAGGGGAGGGGCACTAATGAAAAACTGTTTTTT
TRBV2	TRBD1	17	TRBJ1-2	.	CASSTGADPIWHGGYTF	TGTGCCAGCAGCACAGGGGCCGACCCGATTTGGCACGGCGGCTACACCTTC
TRBV15	.	15	TRBJ2-7	.	CATSRELGTAYEQYF	TGTGCCACCAGCAGAGAACTAGGTACCGCCTACGAGCAGTACTTC
TRBV6-5	.	13	TRBJ1-2	.	CASSPPGGDGYTF	TGTGCCAGCAGTCCCCCGGGGGGCGATGGCTACACCTTC
TRBV18	.	12	TRBJ1-2	.	CASSHGQNGYTF	TGTGCCAGCTCACACGGACAAAATGGCTACACCTTC
TRBV28	TRBD2	13	TRBJ2-1	.	CASSSGGGREQFF	TGTGCCAGCAGTTCCGGGGGCGGGAGGGAGCAGTTCTTC
TRBV6-1	TRBD1	15	TRBJ1-3	.	CASSERRGLGNTIYF	TGTGCCAGCAGTGAAAGGAGGGGGCTAGGAAACACCATATATTTT
TRBV5-4	.	18	TRBJ2-6	.	CASSGGPGPSAGANVLTF	TGTGCCAGCAGCGGGGGGCCAGGGCCTTCGGCAGGGGCCAACGTCCTGACTTTC
TRBV7-6	.	15	TRBJ2-6	.	CASSLKGPGANVLTF	TGTGCCAGCAGCTTAAAGGGCCCTGGGGCCAACGTCCTGACTTTC